This T cell receptor (beta chain) was sequenced in a study of T-cell memory formation after mild COVID-19. At the level of the study: In these data, TCR clusters were largely donor specific.

Regarding the study as a whole: Clones that contracted from day 15 to 85 were balanced CD4/CD8, while later expanders leaned CD4+. The study detected some responding clones in pre-infection memory, suggesting cross-reactive memory joined. Proof of SARS-CoV-2 specificity was absent for the second-wave clones that crested on day 37.

The CDR3 totals 14 residues. V lost 5 bases to trimming and J lost 10 bases; unmatched junction nucleotides: 14. Germline-derived CDR1 and CDR2 are DFQATT and SNEGSKA (reference sequence). To note about this clonotype: Its antigen is currently unknown.

TCRdb independently ran MiXCR on the 5' RACE reads; one entry per CDR3 protein. The sample carries around 390,000 distinct CDR3 sequences, about 17% recorded once. This TCR was recovered from a man between 18 and 29 years old who had mild COVID-19 (a few samples of this study predate the infection). Cell type and time point are not known. This chain joins TRBV20-1 and TRBJ2-4, with 7 bases matching TRBD1. Sequencing used PBMCs or a T cell subset sorted from them (not recorded which). Here the CDR3 reads CSAPTIQTGTIQYF. CDR3 nucleotide sequence: TGCAGTGCTCCGACTATACAGACAGGGACGATTCAGTACTTC.